A single T cell receptor (beta chain) is shown here with its context. Its cognate antigen is unknown. This sample was included in a study of identical twins. Broader study findings: Insertion counts were lower in abundant cord blood beta clonotypes, a trend that memory repertoires did not show.

Germline CDR1 ENHRY, CDR2 SYGVKD. Trimming took 5 bases from V and 4 from J; bases not matched to a gene: 7. CDR3 size: 15 residues. TCRdb re-called the 5' RACE reads with MiXCR, one entry per CDR3 protein. The data hold 200,000 to 250,000 distinct CDR3 sequences, with about 7.5% observed a single time. A further study also used this sample, focusing on yellow fever vaccine responses in identical twins.

The TCR was taken from a woman aged 18-29 years in good health. Specimen: CD8+ T cells sorted from blood. J is TRBJ2-5 and V is TRBV10-3; 10 nucleotides align to TRBD2. CDR3 sequence: CAISPGTSERETQYF. The DNA of the CDR3 is TGTGCCATCAGTCCGGGGACTAGCGAACGAGAGACCCAGTACTTC.